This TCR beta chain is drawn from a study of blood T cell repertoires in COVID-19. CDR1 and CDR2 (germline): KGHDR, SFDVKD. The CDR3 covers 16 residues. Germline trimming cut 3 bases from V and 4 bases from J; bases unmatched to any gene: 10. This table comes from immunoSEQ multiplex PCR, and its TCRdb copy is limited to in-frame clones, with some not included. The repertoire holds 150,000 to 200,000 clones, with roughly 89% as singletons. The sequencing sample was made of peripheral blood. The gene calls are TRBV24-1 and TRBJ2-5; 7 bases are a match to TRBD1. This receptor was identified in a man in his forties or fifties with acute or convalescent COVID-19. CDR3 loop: CATSDAEAGGAETQYF. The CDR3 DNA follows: TGTGCCACCAGTGATGCTGAGGCAGGGGGTGCAGAGACCCAGTACTTC.